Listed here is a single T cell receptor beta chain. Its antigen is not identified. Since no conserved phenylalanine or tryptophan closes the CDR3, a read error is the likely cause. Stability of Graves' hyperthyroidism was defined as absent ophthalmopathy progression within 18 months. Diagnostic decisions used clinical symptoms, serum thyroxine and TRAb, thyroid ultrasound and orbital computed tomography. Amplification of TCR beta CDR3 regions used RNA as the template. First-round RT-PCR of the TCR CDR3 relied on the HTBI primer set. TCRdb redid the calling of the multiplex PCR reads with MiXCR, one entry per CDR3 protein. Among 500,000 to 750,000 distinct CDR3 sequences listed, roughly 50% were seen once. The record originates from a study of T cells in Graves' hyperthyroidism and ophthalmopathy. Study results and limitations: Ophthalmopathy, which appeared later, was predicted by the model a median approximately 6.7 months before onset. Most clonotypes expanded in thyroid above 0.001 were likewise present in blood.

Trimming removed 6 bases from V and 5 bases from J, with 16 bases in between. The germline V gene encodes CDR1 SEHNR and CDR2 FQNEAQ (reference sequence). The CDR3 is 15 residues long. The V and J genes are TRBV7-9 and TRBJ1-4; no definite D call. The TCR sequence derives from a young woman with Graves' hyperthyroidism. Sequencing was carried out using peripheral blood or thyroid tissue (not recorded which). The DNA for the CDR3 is TGTGCCAGCAGTCTGGGAAACTCCTACAATGAAAAACTGTTTTCT. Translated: CASSLGNSYNEKLFS.